These 6 T cell receptor beta chains came from one sample sequenced in a study of blood T cell repertoires in COVID-19. This table comes from immunoSEQ multiplex PCR, and its TCRdb copy is limited to in-frame clones, with some not included. The sample has a few hundred thousand clones; about 89% are singletons. The sequencing sample was made of peripheral blood. The receptor set was obtained from a man between 18 and 29 years old who had recovered from COVID-19.

This chain connects TRBV5-4 to TRBJ2-1, with 8 positions matching TRBD2. In germline, CDR1 is SGHNT, CDR2 YYREEE (reference sequence). The CDR3 loop spans 13 amino acids. After removal of 5 bases from V and 8 bases from J, the junction contained 6 bases not matched to a gene. The CDR3 loop is CASSSSGRHEQFF. The DNA for the CDR3 is TGTGCCAGCAGTTCAAGCGGGAGACATGAGCAGTTCTTC.

In this sample, this clone turned up once. The V call is TRBV6-1, the J call TRBJ2-7; D gene ambiguous. CDR1 and CDR2 (germline): MNHNS, SASEGT. This CDR3 is 11 amino acids long. V was pared by 3 bases and J by 6 bases, with 6 bases between. The CDR3 sequence is CASSDSGEQYF. CDR3 in DNA: TGTGCCAGCAGTGACAGTGGCGAGCAGTACTTC.

This rearrangement joins TRBV25-1 to TRBJ2-6, with 8 bases fitting TRBD1. V trimming: 5 bases; J trimming: 0 bases; junction bases outside the gene matches: 3. The CDR3 spans 16 residues. The germline V gene has CDR1 MGHDK and CDR2 SYGVNS. CDR3 DNA: TGTGCCAGCAGTCTGACAGGGGACTCTGGGGCCAACGTCCTGACTTTC. Protein product: CASSLTGDSGANVLTF.

This clone was picked up one time. The chain has TRBV7-2 and TRBJ1-1; D gene uncertain. V was cut by 2 bases and J by 5 bases, with 15 bases left in between. The CDR3 has 15 amino acids. Looked up from germline, CDR1 is SGHTA and CDR2 is FQGNSA. The CDR3 spells CASSLRGGEVTEAFF. For the CDR3, the DNA is TGTGCCAGCAGCTTAAGAGGCGGGGAGGTGACTGAAGCTTTCTTT.

The genes are TRBV7-8 and TRBJ1-5, with unresolved D. Trimming shortened V by 4 bases and J by 7 bases, and 14 bases separated the two germline ends. The CDR3 spans 14 residues. Germline lookup yields CDR1 SGHVS and CDR2 FQNEAQ. The CDR3 region is CASSSSRVGQPQHF. The CDR3, as DNA: TGTGCCAGCAGCTCCTCGAGGGTAGGGCAGCCCCAGCATTTT.

The rearrangement uses TRBV5-6 and TRBJ2-5; D is perhaps TRBD2 (6 bases). CDR3 length equals 13 residues. The ends were cut back, 5 bases at V and 5 bases at J, with 13 bases in the middle. CDR1 is SGHDT and CDR2 is YYEEEE in the germline V gene. The CDR3 DNA follows: TGTGCCAGCAGGACACTAGCAGACGAGACCCAGTACTTC. Translating gives CASRTLADETQYF. The full variable domain, in which reference TRBV5-6 and TRBJ2-5 provide the parts outside the CDR3, is DAGVTQSPTHLIKTRGQQVTLRCSPKSGHDTVSWYQQALGQGPQFIFQYYEEEERQRGNFPDRFSGHQFPNYSSELNVNALLLGDSALYLCASRTLADETQYFGPGTRLLVL.